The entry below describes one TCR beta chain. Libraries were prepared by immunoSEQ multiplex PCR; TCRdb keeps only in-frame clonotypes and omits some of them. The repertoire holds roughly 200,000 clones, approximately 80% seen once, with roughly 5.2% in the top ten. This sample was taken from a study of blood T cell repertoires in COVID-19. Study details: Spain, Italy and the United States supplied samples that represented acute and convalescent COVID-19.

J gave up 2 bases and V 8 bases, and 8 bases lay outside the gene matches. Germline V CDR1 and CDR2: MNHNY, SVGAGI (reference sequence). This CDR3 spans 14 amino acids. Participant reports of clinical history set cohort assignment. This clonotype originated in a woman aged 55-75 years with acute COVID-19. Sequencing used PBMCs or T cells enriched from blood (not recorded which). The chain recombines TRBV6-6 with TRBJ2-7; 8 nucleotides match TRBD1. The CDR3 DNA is TGTGCCAGCGCCTCCGGACAGGGCACCTACGAGCAGTACTTC. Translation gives CASASGQGTYEQYF.